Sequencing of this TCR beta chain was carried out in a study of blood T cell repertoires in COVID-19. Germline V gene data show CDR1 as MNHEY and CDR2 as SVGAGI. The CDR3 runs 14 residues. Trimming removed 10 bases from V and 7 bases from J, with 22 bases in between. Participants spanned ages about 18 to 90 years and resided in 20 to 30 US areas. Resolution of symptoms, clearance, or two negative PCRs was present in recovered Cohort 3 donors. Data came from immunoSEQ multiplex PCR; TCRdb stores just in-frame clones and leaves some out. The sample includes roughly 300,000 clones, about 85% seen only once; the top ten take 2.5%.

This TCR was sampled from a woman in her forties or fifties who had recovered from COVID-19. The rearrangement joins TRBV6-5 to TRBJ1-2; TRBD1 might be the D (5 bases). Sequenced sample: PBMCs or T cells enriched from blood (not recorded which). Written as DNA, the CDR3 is TGTGCCACCTCTGGCCGGCAGGGTGGCCTTGGCTACACCTTC. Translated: CATSGRQGGLGYTF.